The 22 T cell receptor beta chains presented below share a single source sample, sequenced in a study of regulatory T cells in long-lasting Graves disease (dated by TCRdb to 2020 to 2022). The time point label on this specimen signifies: persistent/refractory GD, antithyroid drugs over 5 years with positive TRAb. RNA was extracted from PBMCs in TRIzol for both TCR sequencing and RNA sequencing. Libraries were built with multiplex PCR. Instrument used: Illumina HiSeq 4000. TCR beta libraries were built with iRepertoire HTBI primers and Arm-PCR amplification of CDR3 regions. Using fastp trimming at Q25 and MiXCR clonotype assembly, TCRdb reanalyzed the public sequencing data and kept in-frame beta chains. Identical CDR3 protein sequences are pooled into one entry, listed with their most common genes and DNA. The sample data list roughly 400,000 distinct CDR3 sequences, and about a fifth of these were observed just once. The ten largest clones take up less than 25% of the sample.

This sample comprised peripheral blood mononuclear cells (PBMCs), obtained when the disease was refractory, from a patient treated with antithyroid drugs. The receptors stem from a female donor with Graves disease.

This clonotype has a count of ten or more. The chain couples TRBV7-8 to TRBJ2-5; D not resolved. The V end was cut by 0 bases, the J end by 6 bases, with 8 bases between. The germline gives CDR1 SGHVS, CDR2 FQNEAQ. The CDR3 has 13 amino acids. CDR3 amino acids: CASSLARRKTQYF. The CDR3 region has the DNA TGTGCCAGCAGCTTAGCGCGACGGAAGACCCAGTACTTC.

Turning to this clonotype: The conserved phenylalanine or tryptophan is not found at the CDR3 terminus, so this likely reflects a read error. V and J are TRBV7-9 and TRBJ2-5; 7 bases are a match to TRBD1. The CDR3 contains 13 residues. The germline V gene has CDR1 SEHNR and CDR2 FQNEAQ (reference sequence). The V gene end was trimmed by 9 bases and the J gene end by 5 bases; junction bases not matched to a gene: 9. The CDR3 nucleotides are TGTGCCAGTGGACCAGGGGGTGTGGAGACCCAGTACCTC. It codes for CASGPGGVETQYL.

As to this clonotype: At one of its ends the junction is not consistent with the germline gene, which may arise from a read error. V gene TRBV18 combines with J gene TRBJ1-1; weak D call: TRBD1 (6 bases). The CDR3 has 15 amino acids. Germline lookup yields CDR1 KGHSH and CDR2 LQKENI. The CDR3 DNA follows: TGTGCCAGCTCACCTCAGACAGGAGTTAACACTGAAGCTCTCTTT. Translated, it gives CASSPQTGVNTEALF.

This clonotype has a count of ten or more. The CDR3 is CASSANPKLNYGYTF. The CDR3 DNA reads as TGTGCCAGCTCGGCTAACCCAAAACTGAACTATGGCTACACCTTC. The chain is built from TRBV28 and TRBJ1-2, with no clear D. CDR1 is MDHEN, CDR2 SYDVKM, per germline. This CDR3 region has 15 residues. V was trimmed by 8 bases and J by 2 bases, leaving 18 bases between them.

For this clonotype: This probably arose from a read error, given a far larger clone one base away. The chain couples TRBV11-2 to TRBJ2-2; a weak D match, TRBD2 (5 bases). CDR1 and CDR2 from the germline V gene are SGHAT and FQNNGV. There are 13 residues in the CDR3. Written as DNA, the CDR3 is TGTGCCAGCAGCTTCGAGAACACCGGGGAGCTGTCTTTT. Translation gives CASSFENTGELSF. Together with reference TRBV11-2 and TRBJ2-2, the CDR3 gives the full variable domain: EAGVAQSPRYKIIEKRQSVAFWCNPISGHATLYWYQQILGQGPKLLIQFQNNGVVDDSQLPKDRFSAERLKGVDSTLKIQPAKLEDSAVYLCASSFENTGELSFGEGSRLTVL.

The chain combines TRBV10-2 with TRBJ1-6; D gene unclear. The CDR3 runs 15 residues. V shed 0 bases and J shed 13 bases, with 16 bases lying between them. CDR1 is WSHSY and CDR2 is SAAADI in the germline V gene. This chain's CDR3 is CASSESGEGVSPLHF. As DNA, the CDR3 is TGCGCCAGCAGTGAGTCTGGGGAGGGAGTGTCTCCCCTCCACTTT.

The sample holds many counts of this clonotype. The chain recombines TRBV7-2 with TRBJ2-7, with D unresolved. Deletions cut 1 base from V and 6 bases from J, with 7 bases between. The CDR3 runs to 12 residues. Germline CDR1 is SGHTA and CDR2 is FQGNSA. The CDR3 protein is CASSLELGEQYF. The CDR3 nucleotides read TGTGCCAGCAGCTTAGAGTTAGGCGAGCAGTACTTC.

This clonotype has more than one count but fewer than ten. The chain employs TRBV20-1 and TRBJ2-7; D is undetermined. Trimming took off 3 bases at V and 2 bases at J, with 11 bases between the two ends. Germline CDR1 reads DFQATT; CDR2 reads SNEGSKA (reference sequence). The CDR3 is 13 residues long. The CDR3 region is CSARRHTAYEQYF. The CDR3 coding sequence is TGCAGTGCTAGGCGGCATACCGCCTACGAGCAGTACTTC.

This clonotype has at least ten counts. The chain couples TRBV12-3 or TRBV12-4 to TRBJ1-5; D is undetermined. This CDR3 spans 15 amino acids. V was clipped by 1 base and J by 2 bases, with 9 bases between them. The CDR3 region is CASSLGKMGNQPQHF. Here the CDR3 DNA reads TGTGCCAGCAGTTTAGGCAAGATGGGCAATCAGCCCCAGCATTTT.

The sample holds many counts of this clonotype. This chain uses TRBV12-5 with TRBJ1-2; no clear D. CDR1 LGHNT and CDR2 FRNRAP come from the germline V gene. V dropped 3 bases and J dropped 2 bases, with 7 bases sitting between them. The CDR3 covers 13 residues. CDR3 DNA sequence: TGTGCTAGTGGTTTCCTCCCAAACTATGGCTACACCTTC. Its translation: CASGFLPNYGYTF.

The V call is TRBV9, the J call TRBJ1-1; D uncertain. V lost 4 bases and J 0 bases, leaving 13 bases between the germline ends. CDR1 and CDR2 from the germline V gene are SGDLS and YYNGEE. This CDR3 spans 15 amino acids. This CDR3 is CASSPSGSLNTEAFF. The DNA of the CDR3 is TGTGCCAGCAGCCCCTCGGGCTCTTTGAACACTGAAGCTTTCTTT.

The chain links TRBV4-3 to TRBJ1-1, with TRBD1 matching over 8 bases. CDR1 LGHNA and CDR2 YSLEER come from the germline V gene. The V and J ends lost 1 base and 0 bases, in that order; junction bases with no gene match: 4. This CDR3 is built from 16 residues. In DNA form, the CDR3 reads TGCGCCAGCAGCCAAGGAAAGGACAGGGTGAACACTGAAGCTTTCTTT. It encodes CASSQGKDRVNTEAFF.

The rearrangement joins TRBV29-1 to TRBJ1-2; D is undetermined. V lost 8 bases to trimming and J lost 4 bases, with 11 bases between them. Germline CDR1 reads SQVTM; CDR2 reads ANQGSEA. CDR3 length: 11 amino acids. The CDR3 DNA follows: TGCAGCCACATTTACAGCTATGGCTACACCTTC. It yields the protein CSHIYSYGYTF.

The rearrangement joins TRBV10-3 to TRBJ1-2; D uncertain. Germline CDR1 is ENHRY and CDR2 is SYGVKD. V gave up 5 bases and J gave up 11 bases, with 12 bases separating them. This CDR3 is built from 11 residues. CDR3 bases: TGTGCCATCAGTAAGAATCTCTCTTACACCTTC. It translates to CAISKNLSYTF.

Turning to this clonotype: A read error is possible here, since a much larger clone lies one base away. As DNA, the CDR3 is TGTGCCAACAGTTACCGGGGCGGCGGGACAGTCAGGCACGAGCAGTACTTC. It encodes CANSYRGGGTVRHEQYF. The chain has TRBV6-5 and TRBJ2-7; the D gene is possibly TRBD1 (7 bases). The V gene's germline CDR1 is MNHEY and CDR2 SVGAGI. The CDR3 runs 17 residues.

This clonotype was seen a handful of times. The chain recombines TRBV18 with TRBJ2-5; D perhaps matches TRBD2 (5 bases). The CDR3 loop spans 15 amino acids. The V end was cut by 1 base, the J end by 3 bases, with 12 bases between. Germline V lookup: CDR1 KGHSH, CDR2 LQKENI. CDR3 sequence (DNA): TGTGCCAGCTCACCACTGTTCAGGACTGAAGAGACCCAGTACTTC. Translated, it gives CASSPLFRTEETQYF.

CDR3 residues: CASSVWAEGTGELFF. CDR3 DNA: TGTGCCAGCAGCGTATGGGCCGAGGGAACCGGGGAGCTGTTTTTT. The chain recombines TRBV9 with TRBJ2-2; tentative D call: TRBD2 (5 bases). This CDR3 has 15 residues. Germline V gene sequence: CDR1 SGDLS, CDR2 YYNGEE. Trimming removed 1 base at V and 5 bases at J, with 12 bases between.

This clonotype was observed many times. The rearrangement links TRBV6-1 to TRBJ2-7; 9 bases are a match to TRBD1. Germline values: CDR1 MNHNS, CDR2 SASEGT. The CDR3 contains 15 residues. Unmatched junction bases numbered 4, after V lost 1 base and J lost 3 bases. The CDR3 reads CASSEEGTGFYEQYF. The CDR3 DNA reads as TGTGCCAGCAGTGAAGAAGGGACAGGGTTCTACGAGCAGTACTTC.

Many counts were recorded for this clonotype. CDR3 loop: CASRLGLAGREQYF. The CDR3 DNA follows: TGTGCCAGCAGGCTCGGACTAGCGGGACGCGAGCAGTACTTC. The chain employs TRBV28 and TRBJ2-7, with TRBD2 matching over 12 bases. CDR1 and CDR2 from the germline V gene are MDHEN and SYDVKM. Trimming at V came to 6 bases and at J to 6 bases, leaving 6 bases not matched to a gene. CDR3 size: 14 residues.

This clonotype showed up many times. In nucleotides, the CDR3 is TGTGCCAGCAGCTTCGCTAGGGACTCTTCCTACGAGCAGTACTTC. Protein: CASSFARDSSYEQYF. V usage is TRBV7-9 and J usage is TRBJ2-7, with D perhaps matching TRBD2 (6 bases). The CDR3 sequence is 15 residues long. V lost 3 bases and J lost 1, with 13 bases in between. Germline CDR1 SEHNR, CDR2 FQNEAQ (reference sequence).

This clonotype was recorded at least ten times. The J gene is TRBJ2-7, the V gene TRBV20-1, with D perhaps TRBD1 or TRBD2 (6 bases each). Germline CDR1 is DFQATT and CDR2 is SNEGSKA (reference sequence). The CDR3 is 13 residues long. V was pared by 3 bases and J by 6 bases, with 15 bases between. The CDR3 region has the DNA TGCAGTGCTAGGGGAGGACAGAACAGCGAGCAGTACTTC. It codes for CSARGGQNSEQYF.

This clonotype was seen ten or more times. This chain connects TRBV7-6 to TRBJ2-2; D is ambiguous. Per the germline V gene, CDR1 is SGHVS and CDR2 is FNYEAQ. This CDR3 spans 16 amino acids. Trimming left V 4 bases short and J 5 bases short, with 17 bases between. The CDR3 DNA follows: TGTGCCAGCAGCTCCCCTTTAAGGGCCTCGACCGGGGAGCTGTTTTTT. Residues: CASSSPLRASTGELFF.